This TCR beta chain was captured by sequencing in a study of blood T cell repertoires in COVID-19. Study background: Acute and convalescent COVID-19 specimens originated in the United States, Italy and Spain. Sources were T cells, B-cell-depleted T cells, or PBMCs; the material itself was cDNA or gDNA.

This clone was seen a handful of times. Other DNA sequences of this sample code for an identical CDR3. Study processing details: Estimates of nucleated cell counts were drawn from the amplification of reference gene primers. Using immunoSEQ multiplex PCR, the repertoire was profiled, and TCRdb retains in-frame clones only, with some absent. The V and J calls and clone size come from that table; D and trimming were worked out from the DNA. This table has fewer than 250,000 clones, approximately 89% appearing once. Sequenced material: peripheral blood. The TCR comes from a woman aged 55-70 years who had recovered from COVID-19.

The CDR3 loop is CASSPGDYGYTF. The CDR3 DNA reads as TGCGCCAGCAGCCCGGGAGACTATGGCTACACCTTC. The chain couples TRBV5-1 to TRBJ1-2; no reliable D call. Germline V gene sequence: CDR1 SGHRS, CDR2 YFSETQ. The germline V and J ends were trimmed by 4 bases and 3 bases, with 7 bases remaining between them. This CDR3 has 12 residues.